This T cell receptor (beta chain) appears in the sequencing data of a study of T cells in Graves' hyperthyroidism and ophthalmopathy. The investigators amplified TCR beta CDR3 regions from RNA transcripts. The study used the HTBI primer set for a first-round RT-PCR of the TCR CDR3. In TCRdb, the multiplex PCR reads were re-called with MiXCR into one record per CDR3 protein. The sample shows some 510,000 distinct CDR3 sequences, roughly 50% of them seen only once. Patients aged 18 to 65 had newly diagnosed hyperthyroidism of under 2 months' duration. Uncontrolled infections, other autoimmune diseases, pregnancy or lactation led to exclusion of patients. Every diagnosis used clinical symptoms, serum thyroxine and TRAb, thyroid ultrasound and orbital computed tomography. There are 14 residues in the CDR3. Germline V gives CDR1 LGHDT, CDR2 YNNKEL (reference sequence). Trimming took off 6 bases at V and 2 bases at J, with 14 bases between the two ends.

V gene TRBV3-1 combines with J gene TRBJ2-7; no clear D gene. The sequencing input was peripheral blood or thyroid tissue (not recorded which). The sequence was collected from a woman between 18 and 29 years old with Graves' hyperthyroidism. The CDR3 sequence is CASSEGPATYEQYF. CDR3 coding DNA: TGTGCCAGCAGTGAAGGACCTGCAACCTACGAGCAGTACTTC.